This TCR beta chain was captured by sequencing in a study of ipilimumab plus nivolumab after autologous stem cell transplantation. Background on the study: A median of roughly eight nivolumab and 5 ipilimumab doses were given.

Looked up from germline, CDR1 is DFQATT and CDR2 is SNEGSKA (reference sequence). The CDR3 extends over 11 amino acids. Some clones are missing from TCRdb's copy, which holds only in-frame ones; the method was immunoSEQ multiplex PCR. The sample holds fewer than 85,000 clones, nearly 85% seen once. This clone was seen more than once but under ten times. A junction end diverges from the germline sequence, so it may reflect a read error. Ipilimumab, 1 mg/kg, started 14 to 28 days after autologous transplant. Dosing: nivolumab 3 mg/kg IV, weeks 1, 4, 7, 10, then every two weeks to week 26. The V call is TRBV20-1, the J call TRBJ1-2; 9 nucleotides align to TRBD1. The sequencing used PBMCs, collected in a trial of ipilimumab plus nivolumab as post-transplant consolidation. The clonotype originates from a male donor with diffuse large B-cell lymphoma. The DNA for the CDR3 is TGCAGTGCTGTAGGACAGGGGCCAATAGGCTTC. This sequence encodes CSAVGQGPIGF.